The clone carrying this TCR beta chain was detected a few times. Its antigen is unidentified. Libraries for TCR beta were made by quantitative 5'-RACE with molecular barcodes. MiXCR was run by TCRdb on the 5' RACE reads, yielding one entry per CDR3 protein. This sample carries a few hundred thousand distinct CDR3 sequences, less than 9.5% of them seen once, and the ten largest clones take 13% to 15%. J gave up 6 bases and V 4 bases, and 7 bases lay outside the gene matches. CDR3 size: 16 residues. Germline loops: CDR1 LGHNA, CDR2 YNFKEQ. The sample originates from a study of CD8 T cells in ankylosing spondylitis. Overall study findings and caveats: Blood of patients with ankylosing spondylitis appeared to be characterized by a TCR beta motif of eight highly homologous variants. Clones linked with disease were CD8+ and fairly uncommon in the peripheral blood. Reports say disease-linked clones showed up significantly more in matched ankylosing spondylitis synovial fluid. Previous work reported some of these motif variants in the synovial fluid and blood of reactive arthritis.

Sequenced input: blood, either unsorted or a sorted T cell fraction (not recorded which). The source of this sequence is a male donor with ankylosing spondylitis. The V call is TRBV4-2, the J call TRBJ2-2; 11 nucleotides align to TRBD2. The CDR3 DNA is TGTGCCAGCAGCCCAACCGGGACTAGCGGCTCCGGGGAGCTGTTTTTT. It codes for CASSPTGTSGSGELFF.